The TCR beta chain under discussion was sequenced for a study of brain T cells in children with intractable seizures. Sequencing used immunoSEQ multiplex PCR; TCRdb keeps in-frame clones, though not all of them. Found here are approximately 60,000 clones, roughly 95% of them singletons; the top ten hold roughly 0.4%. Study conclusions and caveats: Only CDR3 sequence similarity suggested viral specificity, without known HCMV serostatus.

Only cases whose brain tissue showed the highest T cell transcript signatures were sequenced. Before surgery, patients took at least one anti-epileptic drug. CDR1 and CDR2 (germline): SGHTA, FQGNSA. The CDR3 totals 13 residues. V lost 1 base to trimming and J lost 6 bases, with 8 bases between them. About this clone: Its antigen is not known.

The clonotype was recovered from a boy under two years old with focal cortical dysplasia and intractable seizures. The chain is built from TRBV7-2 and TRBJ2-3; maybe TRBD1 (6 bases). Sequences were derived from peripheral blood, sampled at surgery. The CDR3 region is CASSLVQGDTQYF. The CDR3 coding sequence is TGTGCCAGCAGCTTAGTGCAGGGGGATACGCAGTATTTT.